These 21 T cell receptor beta chains came from one sample sequenced in a study of molecular identifiers for immune sequencing clone quantification (dated by TCRdb to the late 2010s). The library was generated by PCR. Sequenced on an Illumina HiSeq 4000. TCRdb reprocessing: public reads trimmed at Q25 with fastp, clones called with MiXCR, in-frame beta chains kept. A single entry per CDR3 protein holds the most common genes and DNA from its merged rows. The sample yields about 12,000 distinct CDR3 sequences; 16% were counted once. The ten largest clones represent about 1.6% of the sample. The source material was naive CD8+ T cells from blood, with Jurkat cell RNA spiked in. The meaning of the sample's cell subset or site label: FACS-sorted CD8+CD4-CCR7+CD45RA+ naive T cells. Source of these receptors: a human donor in good health. Some libraries in this study had Jurkat cell RNA spiked in.

Ten or more counts support this clonotype. This rearrangement joins TRBV9 to TRBJ2-3; 8 bases line up with TRBD2. Germline CDR1 SGDLS, CDR2 YYNGEE. The trim removed 0 bases at V and 0 bases at J, leaving 3 bases unmatched. This CDR3 region has 16 residues. The CDR3: CASSVDSGASTDTQYF. CDR3 bases: TGTGCCAGCAGCGTAGATAGCGGGGCTAGCACAGATACGCAGTATTTT.

This clonotype is medium-sized by share. This chain connects TRBV12-3 or TRBV12-4 to TRBJ2-3; D gene uncertain. This CDR3 region has 15 residues. V gave up 5 bases and J gave up 2 bases, with 14 bases separating them. The CDR3: CASSLYGVSTDTQYF. The CDR3 DNA reads TGTGCCAGCAGTCTATATGGGGTTTCCACAGATACGCAGTATTTT.

Concerning this clonotype: A much larger clone is a single base away; this may be a read error. The V and J genes are TRBV29-1 and TRBJ2-7; D gene uncertain. CDR1 is SQVTM and CDR2 is ANQGSEA in the germline V gene. V shed 7 bases and J shed 5 bases, with 18 bases lying between them. This CDR3 is built from 13 residues. The CDR3 is CSAYGVGNHEQYF. Here the CDR3 DNA reads TGCAGCGCCTATGGTGTGGGGAACCACGAGCAGTACTTC.

As regards this clonotype: It may be a read error: a sequence one base away is much more abundant. V is TRBV29-1 and J is TRBJ2-7, with TRBD1 matching 7 bases. The germline gives CDR1 SQVTM, CDR2 ANQGSEA. With 7 bases clipped from V and 6 bases from J, the junction kept 6 bases outside the gene matches. The CDR3 runs 11 residues. The CDR3 sequence: CSATGVCEQYF. CDR3 DNA: TGCAGCGCAACAGGGGTCTGCGAGCAGTACTTC.

By share, this clonotype counts as medium-sized. This chain uses TRBV10-2 with TRBJ1-1; D call uncertain. The germline V gene has CDR1 WSHSY and CDR2 SAAADI. The CDR3 length is 14 residues. The ends were cut back, 5 bases at V and 7 bases at J, with 17 bases in the middle. The DNA of the CDR3 is TGCGCCAGCAGTAACCGGGCCGATGGCGTTGAAGCTTTCTTT. It yields the protein CASSNRADGVEAFF.

The V and J genes are TRBV12-3 or TRBV12-4 and TRBJ1-2; D is unresolved. Trimming took 5 bases from V and 8 from J, leaving 15 bases between them. This CDR3 is 13 amino acids long. The CDR3 DNA follows: TGTGCCAGCAGTCAACAACTAAATGGCGGCTACACCTTC. This sequence encodes CASSQQLNGGYTF.

This clonotype was picked up a small number of times. Being one base from a much bigger clone, this may be a read error. The chain is built from TRBV30 and TRBJ2-1, with TRBD2 matching 7 bases. The CDR3 runs 15 residues. Germline V gives CDR1 GTSNPN, CDR2 SVGIG (reference sequence). The CDR3 nucleotides read TGTGCCTGGGGTGTAGGTAGCGGGTACTACAATGAGCAGTTCTTC. The encoded protein is CAWGVGSGYYNEQFF.

This clonotype is medium-sized (0.01 to 0.1%) within its sample. This chain links TRBV11-2 with TRBJ2-3, with no clear D. V was cut by 5 bases and J by 0 bases, with 12 bases left in between. CDR1 and CDR2 (germline): SGHAT, FQNNGV. This CDR3 region has 15 residues. CDR3 residues: CASSRQGFSTDTQYF. The CDR3 DNA is TGTGCCAGCAGCCGTCAAGGGTTTAGCACAGATACGCAGTATTTT.

Turning to this clonotype: In this CDR3 the conserved last residue, phenylalanine or tryptophan, is missing, so a read error is likely. The limits of the CDR3 on the DNA are not certain, so only TCRdb's listed CDR3 is given. The V and J genes are TRBV4-1 and TRBJ1-1. The germline V gene has CDR1 MGHRA and CDR2 YSYEKL. The CDR3 has 15 amino acids, counting both end residues. CDR3 residues: CASSQDVAMNTEASS.

By share of the sample, this clonotype is medium-sized. V usage is TRBV7-6 and J usage is TRBJ1-1, with 11 bases identical to TRBD1. V shed 5 bases, J shed 6 bases, and the junction held 11 bases outside the gene matches. Germline V gives CDR1 SGHVS, CDR2 FNYEAQ. This CDR3 spans 16 amino acids. In DNA, the CDR3 is TGTGCCAGCAGCCAGGGGGACAGGGGGACTCTGTCTGAAGCTTTCTTT. Translating gives CASSQGDRGTLSEAFF.

By proportion, this clonotype is medium-sized (0.01 to 0.1%). The chain recombines TRBV29-1 with TRBJ2-3; 7 positions match TRBD2. This CDR3 region has 14 residues. Losses at the gene ends were 6 bases for V and 2 bases for J; bases not matched to a gene: 8. Per germline, CDR1 SQVTM and CDR2 ANQGSEA. The CDR3 DNA sequence: TGCAGCGTGGACGGACTAGTTCACACAGATACGCAGTATTTT. Translated, it gives CSVDGLVHTDTQYF.

There are many counts of this clonotype. V usage is TRBV4-3 and J usage is TRBJ1-1; a possible D gene is TRBD1 (6 bases). V lost 0 bases to trimming and J lost 6 bases, with 17 bases between them. CDR3 length equals 16 residues. The germline gives CDR1 LGHNA, CDR2 YSLEER. The CDR3 sequence: CASSQDVVGTLAEAFF. The CDR3 DNA is TGCGCCAGCAGCCAAGATGTCGTCGGGACACTTGCTGAAGCTTTCTTT.

About this clonotype: This sequence may be a read error, since a much larger clone differs from it by one base. This chain links TRBV12-3 or TRBV12-4 with TRBJ1-1; possible D gene TRBD1, 6 bases. The V gene lost 7 bases and the J gene lost 4 bases, with 16 bases spanning the gap. The CDR3 is made up of 14 amino acids. CDR3 protein: CASIAGGAGTEAFF. CDR3 sequence (DNA): TGTGCCAGCATCGCCGGGGGGGCTGGCACTGAAGCTTTCTTT.

This clonotype was recorded at least ten times. This sequence joins TRBV7-9 and TRBJ2-2, with D unclear. Germline lookup yields CDR1 SEHNR and CDR2 FQNEAQ (reference sequence). The CDR3 sequence is 12 residues long. The ends were cut back, 5 bases at V and 7 bases at J, with 8 bases in the middle. The CDR3: CASSTPNGELFF. The DNA of the CDR3 is TGTGCCAGCAGCACCCCAAACGGGGAGCTGTTTTTT.

This clonotype was seen ten or more times. The V and J genes are TRBV12-3 or TRBV12-4 and TRBJ1-1; a weak D match, TRBD1 (5 bases). The CDR3 has 14 amino acids. Trimming removed 3 bases from V and 1 base from J, with 9 bases in between. CDR3 nucleotides: TGTGCCAGCAGTTTTTGGGGCCAGAACACTGAAGCTTTCTTT. Protein product: CASSFWGQNTEAFF.

In its sample, this clonotype is medium-sized. The J gene is TRBJ2-2, the V gene TRBV6-1; TRBD2 might be the D (5 bases). V was clipped by 5 bases and J by 0 bases, with 13 bases between them. From germline, CDR1 is MNHNS and CDR2 SASEGT. The CDR3 runs 16 residues. DNA of the CDR3: TGTGCCAGCAGTACCCGGGGTCTAGCGAACACCGGGGAGCTGTTTTTT. Translation gives CASSTRGLANTGELFF.

This clonotype appeared many times. The chain uses TRBV11-2 and TRBJ2-7, with D possibly matching TRBD1 (5 bases). The CDR3 covers 14 residues. Germline assignment: CDR1 SGHAT and CDR2 FQNNGV. V was clipped by 6 bases and J by 2 bases, with 14 bases between them. This CDR3 reads CASRTQVPPYEQYF. In DNA, the CDR3 is TGTGCCAGCAGAACACAGGTCCCACCCTACGAGCAGTACTTC.

This clonotype has at least ten counts. The J gene is TRBJ2-7, the V gene TRBV14, with unresolved D. This CDR3 is 14 amino acids long. V dropped 1 base and J dropped 5 bases, with 12 bases sitting between them. Germline V lookup: CDR1 SGHDN, CDR2 FVKESK. The CDR3 coding sequence is TGTGCCAGCAGCCAAGTGGATGTGGGCCACGAGCAGTACTTC. Translating it yields CASSQVDVGHEQYF.

Judged by abundance, this clonotype is medium-sized. CDR3 loop: CASSQGSQGYEQYF. CDR3 DNA: TGTGCCAGCAGCCAAGGGTCTCAGGGATACGAGCAGTACTTC. V and J are TRBV4-2 and TRBJ2-7; a weak D match, TRBD1 (5 bases). This CDR3 contains 14 residues. Trimming stripped 1 base from V and 4 bases from J, with 11 bases between. The germline V gene encodes CDR1 LGHNA and CDR2 YNFKEQ.

This clonotype has at least ten counts. V is TRBV12-3 or TRBV12-4 and J is TRBJ2-1; 7 bases are shared with TRBD2. The CDR3 runs 15 residues. V lost 6 bases to trimming and J lost 9 bases; unmatched junction nucleotides: 14. In DNA form, the CDR3 reads TGTGCCAGCAGGGGGCCCTACGGGAGGTATGGTGAGCAGTTCTTC. Translation: CASRGPYGRYGEQFF.

This sequence joins TRBV19 and TRBJ2-1, with D maybe TRBD1 (6 bases). The germline V gene has CDR1 LNHDA and CDR2 SQIVND (reference sequence). V was trimmed by 1 base and J by 7 bases, leaving 8 bases between them. CDR3 length: 13 amino acids. The CDR3 region has the DNA TGTGCCAGTAGTATAGTACAGGGAAATGAGCAGTTCTTC. Translation gives CASSIVQGNEQFF.